Here is one T cell receptor (beta chain) with its context. Generated by immunoSEQ multiplex PCR, the TCRdb table keeps only in-frame clones and is missing some. The data contain about 200,000 clones, approximately 85% of them singletons. V lost 6 bases and J lost 0, with 11 bases in between. Germline CDR1 reads MDHEN; CDR2 reads SYDVKM. CDR3 size: 14 residues. This specimen belongs to a study of blood T cell repertoires in COVID-19. The sequenced sample was peripheral blood. This receptor was taken from a woman older than 75 with COVID-19, enrolled during active disease. The J gene is TRBJ2-5, the V gene TRBV28; tentative D call: TRBD1 (5 bases). The CDR3: CASRSGAYQETQYF. CDR3 nucleotides: TGTGCCAGCAGGAGTGGGGCATACCAAGAGACCCAGTACTTC.